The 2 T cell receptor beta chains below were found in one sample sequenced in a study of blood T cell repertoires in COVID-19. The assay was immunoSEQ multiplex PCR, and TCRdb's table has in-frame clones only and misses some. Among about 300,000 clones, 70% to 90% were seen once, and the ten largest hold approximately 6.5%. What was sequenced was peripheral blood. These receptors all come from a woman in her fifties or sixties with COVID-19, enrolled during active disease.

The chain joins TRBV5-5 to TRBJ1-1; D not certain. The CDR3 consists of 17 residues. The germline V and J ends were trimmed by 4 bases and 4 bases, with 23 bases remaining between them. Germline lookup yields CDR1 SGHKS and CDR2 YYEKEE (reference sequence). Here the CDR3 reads CASSGGYPREVGTEAFF. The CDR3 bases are TGTGCCAGCAGCGGAGGTTATCCACGAGAGGTAGGCACTGAAGCTTTCTTT.

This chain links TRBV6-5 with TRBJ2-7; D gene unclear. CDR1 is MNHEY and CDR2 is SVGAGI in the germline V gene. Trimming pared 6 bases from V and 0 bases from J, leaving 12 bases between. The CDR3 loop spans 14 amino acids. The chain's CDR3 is CASRDDSSSYEQYF. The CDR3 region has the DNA TGTGCCAGCAGGGATGACTCAAGCTCCTACGAGCAGTACTTC.